A single sample is the source of the 28 T cell receptor beta chains below, sequenced in a study of cytomegalovirus exposure and HLA in healthy donors. The PCR made use of 60 Vbeta and 13 Jbeta primers. Sequencing used immunoSEQ multiplex PCR; TCRdb keeps in-frame clones, though not all of them. The table shows 150,000 to 200,000 clones, with approximately 80% occurring only once. Sample: PBMCs. These receptors were obtained from a woman aged 18-35 years in good health and CMV-seronegative.

The gene calls are TRBV6-5 and TRBJ1-2; possible D gene TRBD1, 5 bases. The V and J ends lost 3 bases and 2 bases respectively, with 7 bases between them. Germline V gene data show CDR1 as MNHEY and CDR2 as SVGAGI. This CDR3 is 13 amino acids long. The chain's CDR3 is CASSYGQNYGYTF. The CDR3 region has the DNA TGTGCCAGCAGTTATGGACAAAACTATGGCTACACCTTC.

This clone appeared a single time. The gene calls are TRBV28 and TRBJ2-1, with 10 bases aligning to TRBD2. V gave up 3 bases and J gave up 3 bases; unmatched junction bases: 5. The CDR3 extends over 16 amino acids. Germline lookup yields CDR1 MDHEN and CDR2 SYDVKM. CDR3 bases: TGTGCCAGCAGTTTCCAGACTAGCGGGCTCTACAATGAGCAGTTCTTC. Protein sequence: CASSFQTSGLYNEQFF.

This sequence joins TRBV27 and TRBJ2-1; 9 nucleotides agree with TRBD2. This CDR3 contains 15 residues. From germline, CDR1 is MNHEY and CDR2 SMNVEV (reference sequence). Germline trimming cut 7 bases from V and 4 bases from J; bases unmatched to any gene: 8. The CDR3: CASTGTSPRYNEQFF. The CDR3 nucleotides read TGTGCCAGCACCGGGACTAGCCCTAGATACAATGAGCAGTTCTTC.

The chain employs TRBV27 and TRBJ2-1, with D maybe TRBD2 (6 bases). The CDR3 has 16 amino acids. V dropped 6 bases and J dropped 0 bases, with 15 bases sitting between them. Germline V CDR1 and CDR2: MNHEY, SMNVEV (reference sequence). The CDR3 here is CASSLLALSSYNEQFF. CDR3 nucleotides: TGTGCCAGCAGCCTTCTAGCGCTCAGCTCCTACAATGAGCAGTTCTTC.

The rearrangement links TRBV11-2 to TRBJ1-4; 11 bases agree with TRBD1. Trimming at V came to 5 bases and at J to 7 bases, leaving 3 bases not matched to a gene. The germline V gene has CDR1 SGHAT and CDR2 FQNNGV. This CDR3 is built from 14 residues. The CDR3 nucleotides read TGTGCCAGCAGCCGGACAGGGGGCAGTGAAAAACTGTTTTTT. Protein product: CASSRTGGSEKLFF.

The chain uses TRBV7-8 and TRBJ2-1; weak D call: TRBD2 (7 bases). Trimming pared 2 bases from V and 11 bases from J, leaving 22 bases between. The length of the CDR3 is 16 residues. The germline gives CDR1 SGHVS, CDR2 FQNEAQ. The CDR3 DNA reads as TGTGCCAGCAGCTTATTATCGAGGGGGGGGGAGGTTAAGCAGTTCTTC. Translating it yields CASSLLSRGGEVKQFF.

This clone has only a few counts. This chain connects TRBV6-5 to TRBJ1-1, with 9 bases matching TRBD1. The V segment lost 2 bases and the J segment 1 base; nucleotides outside the gene matches: 2. The CDR3 contains 15 residues. Germline-derived CDR1 and CDR2 are MNHEY and SVGAGI. The DNA for the CDR3 is TGTGCCAGCAGTTACGGGACAGGGAAGAACACTGAAGCTTTCTTT. Protein sequence: CASSYGTGKNTEAFF.

The CDR3 region is CASSPKRETNEKLFF. CDR3 DNA: TGTGCCAGCAGCCCAAAGAGGGAAACTAATGAAAAACTGTTTTTT. This chain joins TRBV14 and TRBJ1-4; the D is unclear. The CDR3 has 15 residues. V was shortened by 4 bases and J by 1 base, with 10 bases between the two germline ends. The germline V gene has CDR1 SGHDN and CDR2 FVKESK.

The genes are TRBV6-5 and TRBJ1-2; tentative D call: TRBD1 (5 bases). The CDR3 totals 14 residues. The V gene lost 4 bases and the J gene lost 4 bases, with 13 bases spanning the gap. Germline loops: CDR1 MNHEY, CDR2 SVGAGI. CDR3 sequence reads: CASSSGFQSYGYTF. CDR3 coding DNA: TGTGCCAGCAGTTCAGGGTTTCAAAGCTATGGCTACACCTTC.

The rearrangement joins TRBV25-1 to TRBJ2-5; 10 nucleotides match TRBD1. Germline assignment: CDR1 MGHDK and CDR2 SYGVNS. The CDR3 runs to 18 residues. V lost 5 bases, J lost 0 bases, and 12 bases stayed unmatched. The CDR3 loop reads CASSRTGTGAINQETQYF. The CDR3 DNA reads as TGTGCCAGCAGTCGCACCGGGACAGGGGCAATCAACCAAGAGACCCAGTACTTC.

The V call is TRBV7-9, the J call TRBJ2-7, with 10 bases aligning to TRBD2. With V trimmed by 3 bases and J by 4 bases, 6 bases remained unmatched. The CDR3 consists of 15 residues. Germline values: CDR1 SEHNR, CDR2 FQNEAQ (reference sequence). CDR3 DNA sequence: TGTGCCAGCAGCTTTCTAGCGGGAGAAATGTACGAGCAGTACTTC. It encodes CASSFLAGEMYEQYF.

The V call is TRBV7-2, the J call TRBJ2-1; tentatively, D is TRBD1 (6 bases). V lost 1 base to trimming and J lost 6 bases, with 13 bases between them. This CDR3 has 15 amino acids. CDR1 is SGHTA, CDR2 FQGNSA, per germline. The CDR3 region is CASSLVPGVGNEQFF. The CDR3 DNA is TGTGCCAGCAGCTTAGTCCCAGGGGTGGGCAATGAGCAGTTCTTC.

This chain connects TRBV7-8 to TRBJ1-2; 8 bases agree with TRBD1. The CDR3 length is 17 residues. J was trimmed by 3 bases and V by 1 base; bases with no gene match: 10. Germline-derived CDR1 and CDR2 are SGHVS and FQNEAQ. The CDR3 here is CASSLVNRGSSDYGYTF. The CDR3 DNA sequence: TGTGCCAGCAGCTTAGTTAACAGGGGGAGCTCAGACTATGGCTACACCTTC.

The J gene is TRBJ2-4, the V gene TRBV7-9, with D uncertain. The V gene lost 8 bases and the J gene lost 5 bases, with 10 bases spanning the gap. The CDR3 totals 12 residues. Germline assignment: CDR1 SEHNR and CDR2 FQNEAQ (reference sequence). The CDR3 DNA reads as TGTGCCAGCGGCTCCCCGGAAAACATTCAGTACTTC. It codes for CASGSPENIQYF.

V usage is TRBV5-4 and J usage is TRBJ2-2; D is perhaps TRBD2 (5 bases). Trimming took 0 bases from V and 6 from J, leaving 9 bases between them. The CDR3 has 14 amino acids. Per germline, CDR1 SGHNT and CDR2 YYREEE (reference sequence). For the CDR3, the DNA is TGTGCCAGCAGCTTGGACAGACTACCCGGGGAGCTGTTTTTT. It yields the protein CASSLDRLPGELFF.

The V gene is TRBV14, the J gene TRBJ2-7; TRBD1 is a possible D gene (6 bases). This CDR3 has 17 residues. Germline V gene sequence: CDR1 SGHDN, CDR2 FVKESK. V was cut by 5 bases and J by 0 bases, with 20 bases left in between. CDR3 DNA sequence: TGTGCCAGCAGCTACGGGATAGGGGGTTTCACCTCCTACGAGCAGTACGTC. Protein sequence: CASSYGIGGFTSYEQYV.

In this sample, this clone turned up a few times. The chain recombines TRBV5-6 with TRBJ1-1; possibly TRBD1 for D (5 bases). The CDR3 has 13 amino acids. The V gene's germline CDR1 is SGHDT and CDR2 YYEEEE. V lost 6 bases and J 4 bases, leaving 13 bases between the germline ends. CDR3 nucleotide sequence: TGTGCCAGCACGATAACGGGGGGCACTGAAGCTTTCTTT. Amino acids: CASTITGGTEAFF.

The rearrangement joins TRBV5-1 to TRBJ1-1; TRBD1 matches at 7 bases. This CDR3 spans 14 amino acids. Germline CDR1 SGHRS, CDR2 YFSETQ. The V segment lost 0 bases and the J segment 4 bases; nucleotides outside the gene matches: 3. The DNA for the CDR3 is TGCGCCAGCAGCTTGGCAAAGGGGGCCACTGAAGCTTTCTTT. This translates into CASSLAKGATEAFF.

This clone has ten or more counts. This chain links TRBV29-1 with TRBJ1-1, with 7 positions matching TRBD1. J was trimmed by 0 bases and V by 6 bases; bases with no gene match: 4. Germline V gene data show CDR1 as SQVTM and CDR2 as ANQGSEA. This CDR3 is 13 amino acids long. CDR3 residues: CSVGTDMNTEAFF. CDR3 in DNA: TGCAGCGTCGGGACAGATATGAACACTGAAGCTTTCTTT.

The rearrangement uses TRBV9 and TRBJ2-5; 7 positions match TRBD1. The CDR3 sequence is 14 residues long. Germline trimming cut 4 bases from V and 3 bases from J; bases unmatched to any gene: 6. Germline CDR1 reads SGDLS; CDR2 reads YYNGEE. The chain's CDR3 is CASSPTGLKETQYF. DNA for the CDR3: TGTGCCAGCAGCCCGACAGGGTTGAAAGAGACCCAGTACTTC.

This clone was seen more than once but under ten times. V gene TRBV5-4 combines with J gene TRBJ1-1; the D gene is possibly TRBD1 (6 bases). The CDR3 loop spans 15 amino acids. Per germline, CDR1 SGHNT and CDR2 YYREEE (reference sequence). Trimming took 4 bases from V and 2 from J, leaving 15 bases between them. The CDR3 loop is CASSPGERRNTEAFF. For the CDR3, the DNA is TGTGCCAGCAGCCCAGGGGAGCGCCGTAACACTGAAGCTTTCTTT.

This clone was detected only once. The chain recombines TRBV5-6 with TRBJ1-2; 7 bases align to TRBD1. Looked up from germline, CDR1 is SGHDT and CDR2 is YYEEEE. CDR3 size: 13 residues. Trimming at V came to 5 bases and at J to 8 bases, leaving 9 bases not matched to a gene. This chain's CDR3 is CASSLDRVDGYTF. For the CDR3, the DNA is TGTGCCAGCAGTCTCGACAGGGTCGACGGCTACACCTTC.

This clone was picked up a small number of times. The chain has TRBV4-1 and TRBJ1-4, with TRBD1 as a possible D gene (5 bases). The CDR3 extends over 14 amino acids. The V gene lost 4 bases and the J gene lost 8 bases, with 14 bases spanning the gap. CDR1 is MGHRA and CDR2 is YSYEKL in the germline V gene. CDR3 loop: CASSLSGGDEKLFF. DNA of the CDR3: TGCGCCAGCAGCCTCTCGGGGGGGGACGAAAAACTGTTTTTT.

The rearrangement uses TRBV7-2 and TRBJ2-5; maybe TRBD2 (5 bases). Trimming took 2 bases from V and 5 from J, leaving 15 bases between them. The CDR3 is 15 residues long. Germline V gene data show CDR1 as SGHTA and CDR2 as FQGNSA. CDR3 DNA sequence: TGTGCCAGCAGCTTAAATACGGCCCCGGGGGAGACCCAGTACTTC. It yields the protein CASSLNTAPGETQYF.

This rearrangement joins TRBV6-6 to TRBJ1-5, with D unresolved. Between the trimmed V and J ends, which lost 0 bases and 5 bases, there was a span of 11 bases. Germline V gives CDR1 MNHNY, CDR2 SVGAGI (reference sequence). This CDR3 comprises 15 residues. For the CDR3, the DNA is TGTGCCAGCAGTTACTCGACGGGGAGGGATCAGCCCCAGCATTTT. Protein: CASSYSTGRDQPQHF.

The gene calls are TRBV14 and TRBJ2-7; the match to TRBD1 covers 12 bases. V lost 4 bases, J lost 7 bases, and 8 bases stayed unmatched. This CDR3 spans 15 amino acids. Germline V gene lookup returns CDR1 SGHDN and CDR2 FVKESK. CDR3 loop: CASSRPGQGAWEQYF. DNA for the CDR3: TGTGCCAGCAGCCGACCGGGACAGGGGGCCTGGGAGCAGTACTTC.

The rearrangement joins TRBV6-1 to TRBJ2-5; TRBD1 might be the D (5 bases). Germline V lookup: CDR1 MNHNS, CDR2 SASEGT. This CDR3 comprises 14 residues. The ends were cut back, 2 bases at V and 4 bases at J, with 11 bases in the middle. This chain's CDR3 is CASSEWGQTETQYF. The CDR3 DNA reads as TGTGCCAGCAGTGAATGGGGCCAAACAGAGACCCAGTACTTC.

The chain joins TRBV7-2 to TRBJ2-2; D remains unclear. Germline values: CDR1 SGHTA, CDR2 FQGNSA. V lost 2 bases, J lost 0 bases, and 7 bases lay in between. This CDR3 has 15 residues. The CDR3 DNA reads TGTGCCAGCAGCTTACTAGACGCGAACACCGGGGAGCTGTTTTTT. Protein product: CASSLLDANTGELFF.